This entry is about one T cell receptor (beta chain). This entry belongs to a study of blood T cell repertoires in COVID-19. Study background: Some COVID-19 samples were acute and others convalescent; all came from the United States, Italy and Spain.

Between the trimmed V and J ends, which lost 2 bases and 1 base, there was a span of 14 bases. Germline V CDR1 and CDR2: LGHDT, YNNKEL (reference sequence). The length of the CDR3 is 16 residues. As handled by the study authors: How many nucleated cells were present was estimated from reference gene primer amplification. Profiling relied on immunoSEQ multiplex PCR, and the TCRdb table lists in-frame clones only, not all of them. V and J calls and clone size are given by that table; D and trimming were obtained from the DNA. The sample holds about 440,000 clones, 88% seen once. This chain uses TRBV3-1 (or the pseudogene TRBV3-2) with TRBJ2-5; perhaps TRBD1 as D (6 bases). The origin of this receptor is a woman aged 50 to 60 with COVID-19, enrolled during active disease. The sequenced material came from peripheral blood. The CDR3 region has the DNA TGTGCCAGCAGCCAATATTCACACAGGGTCCAAGAGACCCAGTACTTC. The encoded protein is CASSQYSHRVQETQYF.